Below are 27 T cell receptor beta chains sequenced from a single sample in a study of cytomegalovirus exposure and HLA in healthy donors. Repertoires were generated with immunoSEQ multiplex PCR, while TCRdb's copy carries only in-frame clones and drops some. The table lists some 100,000 clones, 86% of them singletons. Sequenced input: PBMCs. Receptors were obtained from a man between 18 and 35 years old in good health and CMV-seronegative.

The J gene is TRBJ2-7, the V gene TRBV5-5; 13 bases line up with TRBD2. Trimming at V came to 4 bases and at J to 4 bases, leaving 2 bases not matched to a gene. In germline, CDR1 is SGHKS, CDR2 YYEKEE (reference sequence). The CDR3 is 14 residues long. The CDR3 loop reads CASSPGLAGYEQYF. DNA of the CDR3: TGTGCCAGCAGCCCGGGACTAGCGGGGTACGAGCAGTACTTC.

The J gene is TRBJ1-2, the V gene TRBV19; 8 bases fit TRBD1. This CDR3 has 13 residues. Germline V CDR1 and CDR2: LNHDA, SQIVND (reference sequence). The V segment lost 6 bases and the J segment 6 bases; nucleotides outside the gene matches: 6. The CDR3: CASRVDRVNGYTF. The CDR3, as DNA: TGTGCCAGTAGGGTGGACAGGGTGAATGGCTACACCTTC. The entire variable domain, with the rest obtained from reference TRBV19 and TRBJ1-2, is as follows: DGGITQSPKYLFRKEGQNVTLSCEQNLNHDAMYWYRQDPGQGLRLIYYSQIVNDFQKGDIAEGYSVSREKKESFPLTVTSAQKNPTAFYLCASRVDRVNGYTFGSGTRLTVV.

CDR3 loop: CASSPLAGGPPKFF. The CDR3 DNA reads TGTGCCAGCAGCCCCTTAGCGGGGGGGCCACCCAAGTTCTTC. The chain uses TRBV7-6 and TRBJ2-1; 11 positions match TRBD2. The V gene's germline CDR1 is SGHVS and CDR2 FNYEAQ. Trimming removed 5 bases from V and 14 bases from J; junction bases left unmatched: 11. The CDR3 runs 14 residues.

The V call is TRBV29-1, the J call TRBJ1-3; possible D gene TRBD1, 6 bases. The CDR3 loop spans 14 amino acids. V was clipped by 7 bases and J by 0 bases, with 13 bases between them. In germline, CDR1 is SQVTM, CDR2 ANQGSEA. CDR3: CSAAQGFSGNTIYF. The CDR3 region has the DNA TGCAGCGCTGCACAGGGTTTCTCTGGAAACACCATATATTTT. The whole variable domain, filled in from reference TRBV29-1 and TRBJ1-3, reads SAVISQKPSRDICQRGTSLTIQCQVDSQVTMMFWYRQQPGQSLTLIATANQGSEATYESGFVIDKFPISRPNLTFSTLTVSNMSPEDSSIYLCSAAQGFSGNTIYFGEGSWLTVV.

This sequence joins TRBV7-6 and TRBJ2-1; D remains unclear. Germline-derived CDR1 and CDR2 are SGHVS and FNYEAQ. The CDR3 has 14 amino acids. Trimming stripped 5 bases from V and 4 bases from J, with 12 bases between. The CDR3 coding sequence is TGTGCCAGCAGCCCCCCCGGGTTATACAATGAGCAGTTCTTC. Amino acid sequence: CASSPPGLYNEQFF.

The J gene is TRBJ2-7, the V gene TRBV5-6; possibly TRBD2 for D (6 bases). With 4 bases removed from V and 3 bases from J, the gap between germline ends came to 14 bases. Germline CDR1 reads SGHDT; CDR2 reads YYEEEE. The CDR3 runs to 14 residues. Written as DNA, the CDR3 is TGTGCCAGCAGCCCCCGGCGGGGAGACTACGAGCAGTACTTC. This sequence encodes CASSPRRGDYEQYF.

The CDR3 reads CASSEMGGSQETQYF. The CDR3, as DNA: TGTGCCAGCAGTGAGATGGGGGGGAGCCAAGAGACCCAGTACTTC. The chain recombines TRBV6-1 with TRBJ2-5; TRBD2 matches 7 bases. J was trimmed by 1 base and V by 3 bases; bases with no gene match: 5. The CDR3 totals 15 residues. CDR1 is MNHNS and CDR2 is SASEGT in the germline V gene.

The rearrangement uses TRBV30 and TRBJ2-5, with D hard to call. Germline-derived CDR1 and CDR2 are GTSNPN and SVGIG (reference sequence). Trimming stripped 2 bases from V and 1 base from J, with 8 bases between. This CDR3 region has 13 residues. The CDR3 DNA sequence: TGTGCCTGGAGTCTGACAACCCAAGAGACCCAGTACTTC. This sequence encodes CAWSLTTQETQYF.

Only one count was recorded for this clone. The chain couples TRBV2 to TRBJ1-3; D is uncertain. The CDR3 is 14 amino acids. Germline V lookup: CDR1 SNHLY, CDR2 FYNNEI. Trimming pared 4 bases from V and 3 bases from J, leaving 10 bases between. CDR3 in DNA: TGTGCCAGCAGTGTGAGGAGGGATGGAAACACCATATATTTT. Residues: CASSVRRDGNTIYF.

This clone was seen a single time. The V gene is TRBV5-1, the J gene TRBJ2-7, with a possible D match to TRBD1 (6 bases). The CDR3 has 13 amino acids. Germline lookup yields CDR1 SGHRS and CDR2 YFSETQ. V gave up 7 bases and J gave up 2 bases, with 13 bases separating them. CDR3: CASAQGSTYEQYF. As DNA, the CDR3 is TGCGCCAGCGCACAGGGCTCAACCTACGAGCAGTACTTC.

The chain recombines TRBV12-5 with TRBJ1-1; no firm D call. This CDR3 has 13 residues. Trimming removed 7 bases from V and 3 bases from J, with 12 bases in between. CDR1 and CDR2 (germline): LGHNT, FRNRAP. The CDR3 protein is CASARYGYTEAFF. The CDR3 nucleotides are TGTGCTAGTGCCCGTTACGGGTACACTGAAGCTTTCTTT.

The rearrangement uses TRBV2 and TRBJ2-1; no definite D call. The germline gives CDR1 SNHLY, CDR2 FYNNEI. This CDR3 is built from 14 residues. V gave up 1 base and J gave up 3 bases, with 7 bases separating them. As DNA, the CDR3 is TGTGCCAGCAGTGAAGGGAGAAACTACAATGAGCAGTTCTTC. Translation: CASSEGRNYNEQFF.

This chain uses TRBV6-5 with TRBJ1-1; D perhaps matches TRBD1 (5 bases). V was trimmed by 0 bases and J by 1 base, leaving 9 bases between them. CDR1 MNHEY and CDR2 SVGAGI come from the germline V gene. The CDR3 is 15 residues long. The chain's CDR3 is CASSYSGGANTEAFF. CDR3 nucleotides: TGTGCCAGCAGTTACTCGGGGGGAGCGAACACTGAAGCTTTCTTT.

The chain couples TRBV2 to TRBJ2-1, with 7 bases lining up with TRBD2. Per germline, CDR1 SNHLY and CDR2 FYNNEI. CDR3 length equals 14 residues. Trimming cost V 6 bases and J 8 bases; bases outside gene matches: 10. The CDR3 nucleotides are TGTGCCAGCAGGCCCGGGGGGACCCTTTATGAGCAGTTCTTC. Protein product: CASRPGGTLYEQFF.

The chain links TRBV7-9 to TRBJ1-1; 7 bases line up with TRBD1. V lost 7 bases, J lost 1 base, and 15 bases stayed unmatched. Germline CDR1 reads SEHNR; CDR2 reads FQNEAQ (reference sequence). The CDR3 covers 17 residues. Here the CDR3 reads CASTKGGLGTANTEAFF. The DNA of the CDR3 is TGTGCCAGCACGAAGGGGGGACTTGGGACAGCGAACACTGAAGCTTTCTTT. The variable domain in full, with the rest retrieved from reference TRBV7-9 and TRBJ1-1, is DTGVSQNPRHKITKRGQNVTFRCDPISEHNRLYWYRQTLGQGPEFLTYFQNEAQLEKSRLLSDRFSAERPKGSFSTLEIQRTEQGDSAMYLCASTKGGLGTANTEAFFGQGTRLTVV.

V is TRBV2 and J is TRBJ2-2, with D possibly TRBD2 on 5 matching bases. The length of the CDR3 is 15 residues. Between the trimmed V and J ends, which lost 8 bases and 6 bases, there was a span of 19 bases. Germline V gene data show CDR1 as SNHLY and CDR2 as FYNNEI. DNA of the CDR3: TGTGCCAGCCGTGGTCGGGCGCCCGGGGCCGGGGAGCTGTTTTTT. The encoded protein is CASRGRAPGAGELFF.

The chain is built from TRBV5-4 and TRBJ1-2; 8 nucleotides align to TRBD1. Germline V gene lookup returns CDR1 SGHNT and CDR2 YYREEE (reference sequence). This CDR3 has 16 residues. V was clipped by 0 bases and J by 7 bases; unmatched bases: 11. The CDR3 reads CASSLDRGIGGSGYTF. CDR3 coding DNA: TGTGCCAGCAGCTTGGACAGGGGGATCGGGGGGAGTGGCTACACCTTC. Full variable domain (rest looked up from reference TRBV5-4 and TRBJ1-2): ETGVTQSPTHLIKTRGQQVTLRCSSQSGHNTVSWYQQALGQGPQFIFQYYREEENGRGNFPPRFSGLQFPNYSSELNVNALELDDSALYLCASSLDRGIGGSGYTFGSGTRLTVV.

The V gene is TRBV5-1, the J gene TRBJ2-5; TRBD1 aligns across 8 bases. V lost 4 bases, J lost 4 bases, and 6 bases stayed unmatched. This CDR3 has 14 residues. The germline V gene has CDR1 SGHRS and CDR2 YFSETQ. The CDR3 DNA sequence: TGCGCCAGCAGCCGCGGACAGGGCGGAGAGACCCAGTACTTC. Protein: CASSRGQGGETQYF.

This rearrangement joins TRBV5-1 to TRBJ1-1, with a possible D match to TRBD1 (6 bases). The germline V gene encodes CDR1 SGHRS and CDR2 YFSETQ. There are 14 residues in the CDR3. Trimming cost V 7 bases and J 2 bases, with 15 bases left between them. The CDR3 protein is CASGTTQGNTEAFF. In nucleotides, the CDR3 is TGCGCCAGCGGCACAACACAGGGAAACACTGAAGCTTTCTTT.

The CDR3 sequence is CASSTDRTGYGYTF. The DNA of the CDR3 is TGTGCCAGCAGTACGGACAGGACGGGGTATGGCTACACCTTC. The chain links TRBV27 to TRBJ1-2; 7 bases map to TRBD1. This CDR3 is built from 14 residues. Germline CDR1 and CDR2: MNHEY and SMNVEV (reference sequence). Losses at the gene ends were 5 bases for V and 5 bases for J; bases not matched to a gene: 8.

The chain recombines TRBV30 with TRBJ2-4, with a tentative D call TRBD2 (6 bases). There are 13 residues in the CDR3. The V and J ends lost 2 bases and 9 bases respectively, with 14 bases between them. Per germline, CDR1 GTSNPN and CDR2 SVGIG (reference sequence). CDR3 bases: TGTGCCTGGAGTCCGGGAGTGGGTGGCATTCAGTACTTC. This sequence encodes CAWSPGVGGIQYF.

The chain uses TRBV6-1 and TRBJ2-7, with a possible D match to TRBD1 (7 bases). Trimming pared 10 bases from V and 1 base from J, leaving 14 bases between. Germline V gene sequence: CDR1 MNHNS, CDR2 SASEGT. The CDR3 is made up of 13 amino acids. The CDR3 DNA is TGTGCCACCCAGGGGGGACAATCCTACGAGCAGTACTTC. Its translation: CATQGGQSYEQYF.

J is TRBJ2-7 and V is TRBV5-1, with 8 bases lining up with TRBD1. Germline-derived CDR1 and CDR2 are SGHRS and YFSETQ. The V segment lost 6 bases and the J segment 3 bases; nucleotides outside the gene matches: 8. The CDR3 length is 14 residues. The CDR3 bases are TGCGCCAGCACCGGGACAGGAGCGCTCTACGAGCAGTACTTC. Translated, it gives CASTGTGALYEQYF.

The chain is built from TRBV6-5 and TRBJ1-5; 9 nucleotides agree with TRBD1. Trimming took 8 bases from V and 0 from J; bases not matched to a gene: 2. This CDR3 has 14 amino acids. Germline V gives CDR1 MNHEY, CDR2 SVGAGI. The CDR3 is CASRDRASNQPQHF. CDR3 in DNA: TGTGCCAGCCGGGACAGGGCTAGCAATCAGCCCCAGCATTTT.

This chain uses TRBV19 with TRBJ1-1; possibly TRBD1 for D (6 bases). The CDR3 consists of 12 residues. Trimming pared 10 bases from V and 3 bases from J, leaving 12 bases between. Per germline, CDR1 LNHDA and CDR2 SQIVND (reference sequence). CDR3 protein: CAIQGPYTEAFF. DNA for the CDR3: TGTGCCATTCAGGGGCCTTACACTGAAGCTTTCTTT. The variable domain in full, completed from reference TRBV19 and TRBJ1-1, reads DGGITQSPKYLFRKEGQNVTLSCEQNLNHDAMYWYRQDPGQGLRLIYYSQIVNDFQKGDIAEGYSVSREKKESFPLTVTSAQKNPTAFYLCAIQGPYTEAFFGQGTRLTVV.

The chain uses TRBV7-2 and TRBJ2-4; 8 bases fit TRBD2. Trimming removed 6 bases from V and 5 bases from J; junction bases left unmatched: 21. The length of the CDR3 is 19 residues. Germline assignment: CDR1 SGHTA and CDR2 FQGNSA. The CDR3 DNA reads TGTGCCAGCAGTCGGACTGGGGCGGGAGGTATCGGGGTCGAAAACATTCAGTACTTC. It is translated as CASSRTGAGGIGVENIQYF.

The rearrangement joins TRBV11-2 to TRBJ1-1; perhaps TRBD1 as D (6 bases). The V and J ends lost 5 bases and 1 base respectively, with 8 bases between them. Germline assignment: CDR1 SGHAT and CDR2 FQNNGV. This CDR3 has 13 amino acids. CDR3 nucleotide sequence: TGTGCCAGCAGCGGGACAAAGAACACTGAAGCTTTCTTT. This gives the protein CASSGTKNTEAFF. Full variable domain (remainder filled in from reference TRBV11-2 and TRBJ1-1): EAGVAQSPRYKIIEKRQSVAFWCNPISGHATLYWYQQILGQGPKLLIQFQNNGVVDDSQLPKDRFSAERLKGVDSTLKIQPAKLEDSAVYLCASSGTKNTEAFFGQGTRLTVV.